What follows are 28 T cell receptor beta chains derived from one specimen sequenced in a study of T cell repertoires in cytomegalovirus infection. These receptors are not linked to any known antigen. TCRdb passed the reads through MiXCR, listing each CDR3 protein once. The sample consists of 450,000 to 550,000 distinct CDR3 sequences, approximately 40% of them appearing once. The sample in question was cultured PBMCs, obtained from culture after CMV antigen stimulation. The receptors originated from a human donor in good health (CMV status not recorded). Some clones in this sample may be carry-over from other donors' samples.

The rearrangement joins TRBV20-1 to TRBJ2-5, with D perhaps assigned TRBD1 or TRBD2 (5 bases each). From germline, CDR1 is DFQATT and CDR2 SNEGSKA (reference sequence). Trimming cost V 1 base and J 4 bases, with 13 bases left between them. CDR3 length: 14 residues. CDR3 sequence reads: CSARVRGLRETQYF. The CDR3 DNA follows: TGCAGTGCTAGAGTTCGGGGCCTTCGAGAGACCCAGTACTTC.

The V gene is TRBV5-1, the J gene TRBJ2-3; either TRBD1 or TRBD2 may fit D (5 bases each). This CDR3 spans 14 amino acids. The V gene's germline CDR1 is SGHRS and CDR2 YFSETQ. Trimming stripped 4 bases from V and 2 bases from J, with 11 bases between. The CDR3 DNA reads as TGCGCCAGCAGCACAAGAGGGGTCACAGATACGCAGTATTTT. It specifies CASSTRGVTDTQYF.

Ten or more counts support this clonotype. J is TRBJ2-5 and V is TRBV7-2, with D possibly matching TRBD1 (5 bases). The CDR3 loop spans 14 amino acids. V was shortened by 2 bases and J by 5 bases, with 12 bases between the two germline ends. The germline gives CDR1 SGHTA, CDR2 FQGNSA. The CDR3 loop is CASSLYRMGETQYF. The CDR3 DNA reads TGTGCCAGCAGCTTATACAGGATGGGGGAGACCCAGTACTTC.

There are many counts of this clonotype. The genes are TRBV6-1 and TRBJ1-5; weak D call: TRBD1 (6 bases). The CDR3 contains 13 residues. V gave up 7 bases and J gave up 1 base, with 8 bases separating them. Looked up from germline, CDR1 is MNHNS and CDR2 is SASEGT. CDR3 sequence: CASKRGSNQPQHF. CDR3 nucleotide sequence: TGTGCCAGCAAGAGGGGGAGCAATCAGCCCCAGCATTTT.

This clonotype has just a few counts. This chain connects TRBV12-3 or TRBV12-4 to TRBJ1-4, with TRBD1 identical over 8 bases. The CDR3 sequence is 17 residues long. J lost 8 bases, V lost 4 bases, and 15 bases had no gene match. CDR3 loop: CASSSGTGPYSGEKLFF. The CDR3 DNA is TGTGCCAGCAGTTCCGGGACAGGTCCTTACTCGGGAGAAAAACTGTTTTTT.

This clonotype has only a few counts. J is TRBJ2-2 and V is TRBV18; D remains ambiguous. CDR3 length equals 16 residues. The V gene lost 4 bases and the J gene lost 0 bases, with 12 bases spanning the gap. CDR1 and CDR2 from the germline V gene are KGHSH and LQKENI. CDR3 region: CASSLAGNTNTGELFF. CDR3 bases: TGTGCCAGCTCACTAGCTGGGAATACGAACACCGGGGAGCTGTTTTTT.

This chain uses TRBV20-1 with TRBJ2-5; 7 bases agree with TRBD1. V dropped 2 bases and J dropped 3; count of bases not matched to a gene: 6. There are 14 residues in the CDR3. Germline assignment: CDR1 DFQATT and CDR2 SNEGSKA (reference sequence). CDR3 amino acids: CSARLNRGKETQYF. The CDR3 bases are TGCAGTGCTAGACTGAACAGGGGTAAAGAGACCCAGTACTTC.

The chain is built from TRBV7-2 and TRBJ2-5; TRBD2 matches at 8 bases. Germline CDR1 reads SGHTA; CDR2 reads FQGNSA. The V and J ends lost 5 bases and 2 bases, in that order; junction bases with no gene match: 7. The CDR3 totals 15 residues. CDR3 in amino acids: CASSQAGATQETQYF. CDR3 bases: TGTGCCAGCAGCCAAGCGGGGGCGACACAAGAGACCCAGTACTTC.

This clonotype has a handful of counts. CDR3 DNA sequence: TGTGCCAGCAGTTTAAAGCGGGCCCACCCTTACGAGCAGTACTTC. Amino acid sequence: CASSLKRAHPYEQYF. The chain combines TRBV12-3 or TRBV12-4 with TRBJ2-7; tentatively, D is TRBD2 (6 bases). CDR3 length: 15 amino acids. Trimming shortened V by 2 bases and J by 4 bases, and 15 bases separated the two germline ends.

CDR3 in DNA: TGTGCCAGCAGCTTAGCGCGTTTTGGGGTTCCCGATAACACAGATACGCAGTATTTT. Its protein is CASSLARFGVPDNTDTQYF. V and J are TRBV7-2 and TRBJ2-3; D unclear. The CDR3 has 19 amino acids. Germline CDR1 and CDR2: SGHTA and FQGNSA. V was cut by 0 bases and J by 2 bases, with 21 bases left in between. Looking up the rest from reference TRBV7-2 and TRBJ2-3 gives the full variable domain: GAGVSQSPSNKVTEKGKDVELRCDPISGHTALYWYRQSLGQGLEFLIYFQGNSAPDKSGLPSDRFSAERTGGSVSTLTIQRTQQEDSAVYLCASSLARFGVPDNTDTQYFGPGTRLTVL.

In its sample, this clonotype was seen a few times. This chain connects TRBV20-1 to TRBJ2-5; tentative D call: TRBD1 (5 bases). Germline V lookup: CDR1 DFQATT, CDR2 SNEGSKA (reference sequence). The CDR3 covers 12 residues. Trimming cost V 6 bases and J 1 base, with 9 bases left between them. The CDR3 loop reads CSAPDSQETQYF. The CDR3 region has the DNA TGCAGTGCACCTGACAGCCAAGAGACCCAGTACTTC.

The chain is built from TRBV11-1 and TRBJ2-7; tentative D call: TRBD2 (5 bases). Per germline, CDR1 SGHAT and CDR2 FQDESV (reference sequence). V dropped 4 bases and J dropped 3 bases, with 13 bases sitting between them. The CDR3 runs 14 residues. The chain's CDR3 is CASSSTRTHYEQYF. The DNA of the CDR3 is TGTGCCAGCAGCTCGACCCGGACTCACTACGAGCAGTACTTC. Looking up the rest from reference TRBV11-1 and TRBJ2-7 gives the full variable domain: EAEVAQSPRYKITEKSQAVAFWCDPISGHATLYWYRQILGQGPELLVQFQDESVVDDSQLPKDRFSAERLKGVDSTLKIQPAELGDSAMYLCASSSTRTHYEQYFGPGTRLTVT.

The chain is built from TRBV19 and TRBJ2-6; D might be TRBD1 (5 bases). V lost 5 bases and J 4 bases, leaving 12 bases between the germline ends. This CDR3 is 15 amino acids long. Germline V gene data show CDR1 as LNHDA and CDR2 as SQIVND (reference sequence). The CDR3 region has the DNA TGTGCCAGTAGTGGCAACAGGCCCGGGGCCAACGTCCTGACTTTC. Its translation: CASSGNRPGANVLTF.

The rearrangement links TRBV11-2 to TRBJ2-1; 11 bases match TRBD2. V lost 3 bases, J lost 10 bases, and 5 bases stayed unmatched. The CDR3 runs 14 residues. CDR1 and CDR2 from the germline V gene are SGHAT and FQNNGV. This CDR3 is CASSLGSGRGEQFF. The CDR3, as DNA: TGTGCCAGCAGCTTGGGTAGCGGGAGGGGAGAGCAGTTCTTC.

This clonotype appeared a few times. The chain joins TRBV7-2 to TRBJ1-6, with D unresolved. Trimming shortened V by 0 bases and J by 7 bases, and 13 bases separated the two germline ends. Looked up from germline, CDR1 is SGHTA and CDR2 is FQGNSA. This CDR3 is 16 amino acids long. The CDR3 DNA sequence: TGTGCCAGCAGCTTAGCCCCGGGTGGTGGGAATTCACCCCTCCACTTT. Protein: CASSLAPGGGNSPLHF.

The chain joins TRBV7-2 to TRBJ2-1; D remains unclear. The germline V gene encodes CDR1 SGHTA and CDR2 FQGNSA. The length of the CDR3 is 12 residues. V dropped 1 base and J dropped 12 bases, with 10 bases sitting between them. The CDR3, as DNA: TGTGCCAGCAGCTTAGACAGCGTCGGGCAGTTCTTC. This translates into CASSLDSVGQFF.

This clonotype was recorded a few times. This chain uses TRBV5-4 with TRBJ2-7; either TRBD1 or TRBD2 may fit D (5 bases each). The CDR3 covers 15 residues. Germline V gene lookup returns CDR1 SGHNT and CDR2 YYREEE (reference sequence). The V end lost 2 bases, the J end lost 6 bases, and 18 bases lay between the germline ends. CDR3 DNA sequence: TGTGCCAGCAGCTTCGAGGGGAGTCCGGGGACCGAGCAGTACTTC. It encodes CASSFEGSPGTEQYF.

This clonotype was counted a few times. In DNA form, the CDR3 reads TGTGCCAGCAGTGGCTACAGGGGTCAGCCCCAGCATTTT. Its protein product is CASSGYRGQPQHF. This rearrangement joins TRBV6-2 or TRBV6-3 to TRBJ1-5; 7 bases agree with TRBD1. The junction had 4 bases not matched to a gene; V was cut back by 5 bases and J by 6 bases. This CDR3 has 13 amino acids. The germline gives CDR1 MNHEY, CDR2 SVGEGT.

The chain joins TRBV7-9 to TRBJ2-7; 7 bases are a match to TRBD2. From germline, CDR1 is SEHNR and CDR2 FQNEAQ (reference sequence). V shed 4 bases and J 3 bases; nucleotides not matched to a gene: 9. The CDR3 is made up of 15 amino acids. The CDR3 sequence: CASSSVWGGGYEQYF. Here the CDR3 DNA reads TGTGCCAGCAGCTCCGTTTGGGGGGGGGGCTACGAGCAGTACTTC.

This clonotype was seen a handful of times. The chain couples TRBV7-2 to TRBJ2-2, with a possible D match to TRBD1 (5 bases). Germline CDR1 is SGHTA and CDR2 is FQGNSA. The V gene lost 5 bases and the J gene lost 5 bases, with 12 bases spanning the gap. The CDR3 contains 14 residues. DNA for the CDR3: TGTGCCAGCAGCCCCAGGGCTCAGACCGGGGAGCTGTTTTTT. Translated: CASSPRAQTGELFF. Based on the CDR3 plus reference TRBV7-2 and TRBJ2-2, the full variable domain is GAGVSQSPSNKVTEKGKDVELRCDPISGHTALYWYRQSLGQGLEFLIYFQGNSAPDKSGLPSDRFSAERTGGSVSTLTIQRTQQEDSAVYLCASSPRAQTGELFFGEGSRLTVL.

This clonotype was seen only a few times. CDR3 sequence: CASSSGAVGDTQYF. CDR3 in DNA: TGTGCCAGCAGCTCGGGCGCCGTAGGAGATACGCAGTATTTT. The genes are TRBV7-2 and TRBJ2-3; D is unclear. The CDR3 is 14 residues long. V was trimmed by 4 bases and J by 5 bases, leaving 13 bases between them. Germline values: CDR1 SGHTA, CDR2 FQGNSA. Looking up the rest from reference TRBV7-2 and TRBJ2-3 gives the full variable domain: GAGVSQSPSNKVTEKGKDVELRCDPISGHTALYWYRQSLGQGLEFLIYFQGNSAPDKSGLPSDRFSAERTGGSVSTLTIQRTQQEDSAVYLCASSSGAVGDTQYFGPGTRLTVL.

This clonotype was detected only a few times. This chain connects TRBV14 to TRBJ2-3, with 7 bases lining up with TRBD1. Trimming at V came to 4 bases and at J to 4 bases, leaving 11 bases not matched to a gene. The germline V gene encodes CDR1 SGHDN and CDR2 FVKESK. CDR3 size: 16 residues. This CDR3 reads CASSRLQGFSADTQYF. DNA for the CDR3: TGTGCCAGCAGCCGCTTACAGGGGTTTTCGGCAGATACGCAGTATTTT.

Comments on this clonotype: One end of the junction does not line up with germline, which may come from a read error. The genes are TRBV10-3 and TRBJ2-1; a possible D gene is TRBD1 (5 bases). The CDR3 sequence is 14 residues long. The germline V gene has CDR1 ENHRY and CDR2 SYGVKD. The CDR3 loop reads CAIRGADGNKEQFF. The CDR3, as DNA: TGTGCCATCAGAGGGGCTGACGGCAACAAGGAGCAGTTCTTC.

This clonotype was seen a handful of times. V usage is TRBV7-9 and J usage is TRBJ2-7, with 7 bases identical to TRBD2. CDR1 and CDR2 (germline): SEHNR, FQNEAQ (reference sequence). Trimming at V came to 5 bases and at J to 2 bases, leaving 6 bases not matched to a gene. The CDR3 is 14 amino acids. The CDR3 DNA reads TGTGCCAGCAGCAAAGATGGGAGGGCCTACGAGCAGTACTTC. This gives the protein CASSKDGRAYEQYF. Full variable domain (rest looked up from reference TRBV7-9 and TRBJ2-7): DTGVSQNPRHKITKRGQNVTFRCDPISEHNRLYWYRQTLGQGPEFLTYFQNEAQLEKSRLLSDRFSAERPKGSFSTLEIQRTEQGDSAMYLCASSKDGRAYEQYFGPGTRLTVT.

J is TRBJ2-7 and V is TRBV5-1; D ambiguous. The CDR3 spans 14 residues. Germline V lookup: CDR1 SGHRS, CDR2 YFSETQ. V was shortened by 2 bases and J by 5 bases, with 14 bases between the two germline ends. CDR3 loop: CASSFRTLLDEQYF. The CDR3, as DNA: TGCGCCAGCAGCTTCCGGACCCTGTTGGACGAGCAGTACTTC.

The CDR3 region has the DNA TGTGCCAGCAGTTACTCAGCGGGAGATCACACCGGGGAGCTGTTTTTT. As protein: CASSYSAGDHTGELFF. This sequence joins TRBV6-8 and TRBJ2-2, with TRBD2 matching 8 bases. CDR3 length equals 16 residues. Per germline, CDR1 MNHGY and CDR2 SAAAGT. Trimming cost V 0 bases and J 3 bases; bases outside gene matches: 3.

The chain combines TRBV24-1 with TRBJ2-3; weak D call: TRBD1 (5 bases). V was trimmed by 4 bases and J by 8 bases, leaving 12 bases between them. The CDR3 totals 13 residues. Looked up from germline, CDR1 is KGHDR and CDR2 is SFDVKD. As DNA, the CDR3 is TGTGCCACCAGTGACCCCACAGGCAGTACGCAGTATTTT. Translation gives CATSDPTGSTQYF.

The chain recombines TRBV10-3 with TRBJ1-6, with TRBD1 matching over 8 bases. V shed 10 bases, J shed 8 bases, and the junction held 10 bases outside the gene matches. Germline V lookup: CDR1 ENHRY, CDR2 SYGVKD. There are 14 residues in the CDR3. The CDR3: CATWTGYKDSPLHF. In DNA, the CDR3 is TGTGCCACGTGGACAGGGTATAAGGATTCACCCCTCCACTTT.